A selection of T cell receptor beta chains follows, all from one sample in a study of T cell responses to AZD1222 COVID-19 vaccine. The repertoire was sequenced with immunoSEQ multiplex PCR; TCRdb's copy has only in-frame clones and lacks some. Altogether over 110,000 clones are present, almost 95% being singletons, with the ten largest covering about a tenth. This sample comprised peripheral blood, obtained 28 days after the second AZD1222 dose. The receptor set was obtained from an adult who received the AZD1222 COVID-19 vaccine. Both conserved end residues are part of each CDR3. A D gene is named only where the DNA matches it firmly. Rows give clone size only sometimes, using once, few, many, or a class for an expanded clone.

d_gene	v_gene	j_gene	abundance	CDR3nt	CDR3aa
NA	TRBV7-9	TRBJ2-7	NA	TGTGCCAGCAGCTTGTCGACAGGTTCCCTCTCCTACGAGCAGTACTTC	CASSLSTGSLSYEQYF
NA	TRBV15	TRBJ2-3	NA	TGTGCCACCAGCGATGGAGCAGGGAAGGATACGCAGTATTTT	CATSDGAGKDTQYF
NA	TRBV19	TRBJ1-2	NA	TGTGCCAGTAGTATAGCAGCTACGGTAGTAGTGGATGGCTACACCTTC	CASSIAATVVVDGYTF
NA	TRBV5-8	TRBJ1-2	NA	TGTGCCAGCAGCTCCCGACTGGTAAACTATGGCTACACCTTC	CASSSRLVNYGYTF
TRBD1	TRBV27	TRBJ1-5	NA	TGTGCCAGCAGTTTCGGACAGGGCCAGGGCCAGCCCCAGCATTTT	CASSFGQGQGQPQHF
NA	TRBV2	TRBJ1-5	NA	TGTGCCAGCAGACAAACACAGGCTTATAGCAATCAGCCCCAGCATTTT	CASRQTQAYSNQPQHF
NA	TRBV28	TRBJ1-1	NA	TGTGCCAGCAGTTCAATCGGGGGGCACATGAACACTGAAGCTTTCTTT	CASSSIGGHMNTEAFF
NA	TRBV7-9	TRBJ2-6	NA	TGTGCCAGCAGCCCGGGACCTTCTGGGGCCAACGTCCTGACTTTC	CASSPGPSGANVLTF
NA	TRBV5-1	TRBJ2-2	NA	TGCGCCAGCAGCTTGGCTCCCACAGGGTCGAACACCGGGGAGCTGTTTTTT	CASSLAPTGSNTGELFF
NA	TRBV19	TRBJ2-1	NA	TGTGCCAGTAGTATAGGCCAGAGCTCCTACAATGAGCAGTTCTTC	CASSIGQSSYNEQFF
NA	TRBV28	TRBJ2-2	NA	TGTGCCAGCATCCCGGGGGCGGGGCAAGGCGGGGAGCTGTTTTTT	CASIPGAGQGGELFF
NA	TRBV6-2/TRBV6-3	TRBJ1-2	few	TGTGCCAGCAGTTACGCGGCAGTTTATGGCTACACCTTC	CASSYAAVYGYTF
TRBD1	TRBV6-5	TRBJ1-5	NA	TGTGCCGCAGGGAGACAGGGCCGCAATCAGCCCCAGCATTTT	CAAGRQGRNQPQHF
NA	TRBV7-9	TRBJ1-1	NA	TGTGCCAGCGCGTACAACGCAGAAGAAGCTTTCTTT	CASAYNAEEAFF
TRBD1	TRBV6-5	TRBJ1-2	NA	TGTGCCAGCAGTTACAGCAGGGGGCGCGGCTATGGCTACACCTTC	CASSYSRGRGYGYTF
TRBD1	TRBV9	TRBJ1-2	once	TGTGCCAGCAGCACAGCCGGGACAGGAAAATATTATGGCTACACCTTC	CASSTAGTGKYYGYTF
NA	TRBV10-3	TRBJ2-1	once	TGTGCCATCAGTGAGTCAGGGGGCAATGAGCAGTTCTTC	CAISESGGNEQFF
NA	TRBV12-5	TRBJ1-5	NA	TGTGCTAGTGGTTTACCTACAGGTAGCAATCAGCCCCAGCATTTT	CASGLPTGSNQPQHF
NA	TRBV29-1	TRBJ2-1	NA	TGCAGCGTTGATGTATTAGCCTCCTACAATGAGCAGTTCTTC	CSVDVLASYNEQFF
NA	TRBV4-2	TRBJ1-4	once	TGTGCCAGCAGCCAAGATCCGGGTTTTAATGAAAAACTGTTTTTT	CASSQDPGFNEKLFF
NA	TRBV27	TRBJ1-2	NA	TGTGCCAGCAGTGCACAGGGTAACTATGGCTACACCTTC	CASSAQGNYGYTF
NA	TRBV11-1	TRBJ1-1	NA	TGTGCCAGCAGCAAAGGACGGACATTGAACACTGAAGCTTTCTTT	CASSKGRTLNTEAFF
TRBD1	TRBV12-3/TRBV12-4	TRBJ2-5	NA	TGTGCCAGCAGTCCTGGGACAGGGGAGACCCAGTACTTC	CASSPGTGETQYF
NA	TRBV28	TRBJ2-3	NA	TGTGCCAGCAGTTTAGTTGTTTCAGATACGCAGTATTTT	CASSLVVSDTQYF
NA	TRBV4-1	TRBJ1-1	NA	TGCGCCAGCAGCCAAGACTGGGGGCTTATGAACACTGAAGCTTTCTTT	CASSQDWGLMNTEAFF
NA	TRBV7-9	TRBJ2-1	NA	TGTGCCAGCAGCCCCCTCTGGACGGGGAGCTCCTACAATGAGCAGTTCTTC	CASSPLWTGSSYNEQFF
TRBD1	TRBV28	TRBJ1-2	NA	TGTGCCAGCAGTTTATCGTACTTATCGAGGACAGGGACGCCGAGTGGCTACACCTTC	CASSLSYLSRTGTPSGYTF
TRBD1	TRBV4-1	TRBJ2-4	NA	TGCGCCAGCAGCCAAGAAGGGCCCAGGGGGAACATTCAGTACTTC	CASSQEGPRGNIQYF
TRBD1	TRBV3-1/TRBV3-2	TRBJ2-7	NA	TGTGCCAGCAGCCAAAGGGACAGGGGAAACGAGCAGTACTTC	CASSQRDRGNEQYF
NA	TRBV19	TRBJ1-1	NA	TGTGCCAGTAGTATAGGGACAATTTGGAACACTGAAGCTTTCTTT	CASSIGTIWNTEAFF
TRBD2	TRBV7-3	TRBJ2-1	NA	TGTGCCACCGAGGTAGCGGGGGGCATGGGGAATGAGCAGTTCTTC	CATEVAGGMGNEQFF
NA	TRBV3-1/TRBV3-2	TRBJ1-4	NA	TGTGCCAGCAGCCCCAATAATGAAAAACTGTTTTTT	CASSPNNEKLFF
NA	TRBV3-1/TRBV3-2	TRBJ2-5	many	TGTGCCAGCAGCCAAAGAAGGACACTCCAAGAGACCCAGTACTTC	CASSQRRTLQETQYF
NA	TRBV9	TRBJ2-1	NA	TGTGCCAGCAGCCCCCCGACTTCCTACAATGAGCAGTTCTTC	CASSPPTSYNEQFF
TRBD2	TRBV4-1	TRBJ2-1	NA	TGCGCCAGCAGCCAAGCAGCCCGGGGGGGGAGTGAGCAGTTCTTC	CASSQAARGGSEQFF
TRBD1	TRBV5-6	TRBJ1-2	NA	TGTGCCAGCAGCCGACAGGGGGTGTTTGGCTACACCTTC	CASSRQGVFGYTF
TRBD1	TRBV6-2/TRBV6-3	TRBJ2-1	NA	TGTGCCAGCAGTGGACACCGGGACAGGGATGAGCAGTTCTTC	CASSGHRDRDEQFF
TRBD2	TRBV7-2	TRBJ2-1	NA	TGTGCCAGCAGGTTAGCGGGAGGGCCCTTCGAGCAGTTCTTC	CASRLAGGPFEQFF
NA	TRBV29-1	TRBJ1-2	NA	TGCAGCGCCGAGGCCAGTCCTAACTATGGCTACACCTTC	CSAEASPNYGYTF
NA	TRBV18	TRBJ1-1	NA	TGTGCCAGCTCATCAACCGGGGGCACTGAAGCTTTCTTT	CASSSTGGTEAFF
TRBD2	TRBV10-2	TRBJ2-7	once	TGCGCCAGCAGGGCCCCCACTAGCGGGAGTCTGTCGGAGCAGTACTTC	CASRAPTSGSLSEQYF
NA	TRBV4-3	TRBJ1-2	once	TGCGCCAGCAGCCAAGATATAAGCCTTAACTATGGCTACACCTTC	CASSQDISLNYGYTF
NA	TRBV10-3	TRBJ2-3	NA	TGTGCCACCTCGAGCACTGGCACAGATACGCAGTATTTT	CATSSTGTDTQYF
TRBD1	TRBV7-2	TRBJ1-1	NA	TGTGCCAGCAGCACGTACAGGGGGCAGGCTTTCTTT	CASSTYRGQAFF
TRBD2	TRBV6-6	TRBJ2-1	NA	TGTGCCAGCAGTTCTCGGACTAGCGGGAGGAATGAGCAGTTCTTC	CASSSRTSGRNEQFF